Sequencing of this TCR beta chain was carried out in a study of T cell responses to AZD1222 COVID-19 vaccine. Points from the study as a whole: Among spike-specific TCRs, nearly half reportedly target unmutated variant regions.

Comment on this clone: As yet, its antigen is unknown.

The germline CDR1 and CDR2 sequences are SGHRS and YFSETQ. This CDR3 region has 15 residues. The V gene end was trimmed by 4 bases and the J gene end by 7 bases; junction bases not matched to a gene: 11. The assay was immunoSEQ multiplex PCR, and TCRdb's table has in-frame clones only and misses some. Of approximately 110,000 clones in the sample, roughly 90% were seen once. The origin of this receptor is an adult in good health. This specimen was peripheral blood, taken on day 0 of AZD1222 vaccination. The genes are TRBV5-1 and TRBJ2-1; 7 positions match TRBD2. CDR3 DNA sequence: TGCGCCAGCAGCCCCTCTGGCGGGAGAATTAATGAGCAGTTCTTC. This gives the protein CASSPSGGRINEQFF.